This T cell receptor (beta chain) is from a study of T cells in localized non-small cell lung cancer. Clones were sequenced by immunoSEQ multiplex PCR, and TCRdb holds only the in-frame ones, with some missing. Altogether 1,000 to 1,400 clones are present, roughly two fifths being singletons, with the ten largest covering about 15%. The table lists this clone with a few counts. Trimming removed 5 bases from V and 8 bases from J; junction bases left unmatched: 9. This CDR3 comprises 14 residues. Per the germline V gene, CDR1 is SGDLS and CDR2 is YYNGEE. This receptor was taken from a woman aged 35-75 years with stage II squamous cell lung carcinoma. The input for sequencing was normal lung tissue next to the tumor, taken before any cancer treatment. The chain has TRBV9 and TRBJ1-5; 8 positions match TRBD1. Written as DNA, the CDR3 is TGTGCCAGCAGTTTCGACAGGGGTGAAGAGCCCCAGCATTTT. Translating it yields CASSFDRGEEPQHF.